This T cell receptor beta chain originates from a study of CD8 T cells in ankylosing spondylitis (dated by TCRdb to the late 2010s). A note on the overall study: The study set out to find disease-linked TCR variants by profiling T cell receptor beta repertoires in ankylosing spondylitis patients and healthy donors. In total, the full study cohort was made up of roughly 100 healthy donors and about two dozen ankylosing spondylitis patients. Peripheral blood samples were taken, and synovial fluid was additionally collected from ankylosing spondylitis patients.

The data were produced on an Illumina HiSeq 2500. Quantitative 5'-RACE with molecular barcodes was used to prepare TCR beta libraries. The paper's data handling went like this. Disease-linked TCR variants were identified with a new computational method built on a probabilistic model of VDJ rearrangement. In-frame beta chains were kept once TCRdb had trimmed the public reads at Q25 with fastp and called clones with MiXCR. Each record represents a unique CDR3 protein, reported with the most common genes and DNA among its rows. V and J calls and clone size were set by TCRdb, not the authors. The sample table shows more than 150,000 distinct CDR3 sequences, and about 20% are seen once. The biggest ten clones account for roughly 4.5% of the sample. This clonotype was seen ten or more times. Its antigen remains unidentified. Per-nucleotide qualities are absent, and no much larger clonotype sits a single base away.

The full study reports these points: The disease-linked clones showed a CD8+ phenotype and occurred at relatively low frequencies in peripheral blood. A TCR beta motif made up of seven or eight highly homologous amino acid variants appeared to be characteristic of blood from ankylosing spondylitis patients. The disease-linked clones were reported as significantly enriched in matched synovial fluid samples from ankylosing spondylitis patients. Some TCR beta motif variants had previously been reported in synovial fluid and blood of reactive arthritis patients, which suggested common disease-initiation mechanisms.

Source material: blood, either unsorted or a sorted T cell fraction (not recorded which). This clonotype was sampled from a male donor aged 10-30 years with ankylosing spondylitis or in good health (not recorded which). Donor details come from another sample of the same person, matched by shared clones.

The DNA sequence is as follows: TGTGCCAGCAGCTCGCAGGTCCACTCTGGAAACACCATATATTTT. It is translated as CASSSQVHSGNTIYF. The V gene is TRBV7-2 and the J gene is TRBJ1-3; no D gene can be assigned with confidence. V lost 4 bases and J lost 0 bases; the stretch between them is 10 bases long. The CDR3 runs 15 amino acids, cysteine and phenylalanine included. Solely the CDR3 DNA is kept, with 45 bases framed from the first base. The germline V gene yields SGHTA for CDR1 and FQGNSA for CDR2.